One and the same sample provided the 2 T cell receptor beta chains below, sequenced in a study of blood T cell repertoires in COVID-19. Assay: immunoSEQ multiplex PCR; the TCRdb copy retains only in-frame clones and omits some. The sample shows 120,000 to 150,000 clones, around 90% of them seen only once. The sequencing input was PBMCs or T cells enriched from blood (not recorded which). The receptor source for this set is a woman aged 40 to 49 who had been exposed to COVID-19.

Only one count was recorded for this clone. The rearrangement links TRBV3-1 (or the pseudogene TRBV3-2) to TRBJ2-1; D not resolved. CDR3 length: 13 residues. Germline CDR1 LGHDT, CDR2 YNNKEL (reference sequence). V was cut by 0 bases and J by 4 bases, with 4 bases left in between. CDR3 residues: CASSQETYNEQFF. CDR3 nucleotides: TGTGCCAGCAGCCAAGAGACATACAATGAGCAGTTCTTC.

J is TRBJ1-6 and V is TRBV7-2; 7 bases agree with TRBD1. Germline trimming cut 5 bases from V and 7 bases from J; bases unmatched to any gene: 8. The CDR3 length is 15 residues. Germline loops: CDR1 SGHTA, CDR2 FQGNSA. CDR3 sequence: CASSGEGGRNSPLHF. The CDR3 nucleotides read TGTGCCAGCAGCGGTGAAGGGGGCCGGAATTCACCCCTCCACTTT.